Included here is one T cell receptor beta chain sequence, with context. V was trimmed by 1 base and J by 3 bases, leaving 9 bases between them. Germline CDR1 is SGHAT and CDR2 is FQNNGV. The CDR3 loop spans 14 amino acids. This table comes from immunoSEQ multiplex PCR, and its TCRdb copy is limited to in-frame clones, with some not included. In the table there are about 320,000 clones, roughly 90% of which are singletons. The treatment denotes: roughly 20 received Ad26.COV2.S at low or high dose, single or two shots; several received placebo; per-sample allocation not given. Collection of the samples took place on day 63 after the first injection of vaccine or placebo. This specimen comes from a study of Ad26.COV2.S vaccination and SARS-CoV-2 variants. Looking at the study overall: Ad26.COV2.S was injected intramuscularly once or twice, 56 days apart.

This chain joins TRBV11-2 and TRBJ1-1; D not certain. Sequencing used peripheral blood, obtained in a trial of Ad26.COV2.S vaccine versus placebo. This TCR was sampled from a person between 18 and 65 years old who received the Ad26.COV2.S COVID-19 vaccine or a placebo. DNA of the CDR3: TGTGCCAGCAGCTTAGTAAGGGCGGACACTGAAGCTTTCTTT. Translated: CASSLVRADTEAFF.